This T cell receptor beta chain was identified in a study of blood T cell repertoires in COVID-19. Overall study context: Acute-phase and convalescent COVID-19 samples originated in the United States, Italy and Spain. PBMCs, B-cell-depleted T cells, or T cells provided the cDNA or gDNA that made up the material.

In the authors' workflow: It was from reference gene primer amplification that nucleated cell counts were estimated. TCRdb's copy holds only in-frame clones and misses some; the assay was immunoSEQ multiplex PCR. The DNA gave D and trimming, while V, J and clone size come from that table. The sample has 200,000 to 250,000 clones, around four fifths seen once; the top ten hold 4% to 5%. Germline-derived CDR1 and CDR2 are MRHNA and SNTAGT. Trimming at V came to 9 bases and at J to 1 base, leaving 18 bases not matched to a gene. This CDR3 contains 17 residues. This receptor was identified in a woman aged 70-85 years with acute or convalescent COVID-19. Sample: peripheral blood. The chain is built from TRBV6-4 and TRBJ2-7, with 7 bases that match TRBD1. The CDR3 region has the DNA TGTGCCAGAACCTTAAGGTCTAACGGGACAGCTTCCTACGAGCAGTACTTC. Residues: CARTLRSNGTASYEQYF.